This T cell receptor (beta chain) was recovered during a study of T cell changes during pregnancy in multiple sclerosis. Measured with immunoSEQ multiplex PCR; TCRdb has only the in-frame clones, and not every one. The data contain about 57,000 clones, about nine tenths of them singletons. This TCR was sampled from a female donor with multiple sclerosis, enrolled in a pregnancy study. Specimen: peripheral blood, collected after pregnancy.

For the CDR3, the DNA is TGTGCCATCAGTGAACCCCCGGAGAGTCCCTACGAGCAGTACTTC. This sequence encodes CAISEPPESPYEQYF. The rearrangement uses TRBV10-3 and TRBJ2-7, with no clear D. Per the germline V gene, CDR1 is ENHRY and CDR2 is SYGVKD. This CDR3 has 15 residues. Trimming cost V 3 bases and J 2 bases, with 14 bases left between them.